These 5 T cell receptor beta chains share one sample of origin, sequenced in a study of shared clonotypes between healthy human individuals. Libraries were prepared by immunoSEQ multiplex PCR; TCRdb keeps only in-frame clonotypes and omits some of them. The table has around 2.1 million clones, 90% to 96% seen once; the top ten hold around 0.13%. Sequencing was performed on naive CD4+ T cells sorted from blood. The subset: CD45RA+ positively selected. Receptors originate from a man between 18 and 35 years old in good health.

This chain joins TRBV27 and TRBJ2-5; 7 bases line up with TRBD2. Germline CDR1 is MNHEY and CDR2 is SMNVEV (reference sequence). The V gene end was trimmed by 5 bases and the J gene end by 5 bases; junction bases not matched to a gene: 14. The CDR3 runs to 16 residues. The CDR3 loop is CASSPRGERGWETQYF. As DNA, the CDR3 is TGTGCCAGCAGTCCCCGGGGGGAGCGGGGTTGGGAGACCCAGTACTTC.

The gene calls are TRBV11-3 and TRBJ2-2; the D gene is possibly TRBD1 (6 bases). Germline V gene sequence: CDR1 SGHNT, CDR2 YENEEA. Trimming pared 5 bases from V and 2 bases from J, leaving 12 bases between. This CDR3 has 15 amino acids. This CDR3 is CASSAQGTNTGELFF. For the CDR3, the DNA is TGTGCCAGCAGCGCACAGGGTACAAACACCGGGGAGCTGTTTTTT.

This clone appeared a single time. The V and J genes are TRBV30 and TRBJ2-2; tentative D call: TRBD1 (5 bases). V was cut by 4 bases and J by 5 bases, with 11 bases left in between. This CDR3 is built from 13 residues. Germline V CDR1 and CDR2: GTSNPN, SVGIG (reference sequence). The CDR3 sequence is CAWTRQKTGELFF. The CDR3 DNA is TGTGCCTGGACCCGACAGAAGACCGGGGAGCTGTTTTTT.

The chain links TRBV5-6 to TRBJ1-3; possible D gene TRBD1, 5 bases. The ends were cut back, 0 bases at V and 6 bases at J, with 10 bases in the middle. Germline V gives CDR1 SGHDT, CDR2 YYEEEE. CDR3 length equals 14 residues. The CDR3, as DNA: TGTGCCAGCAGCTTGGTAACAGGCTTAAACACCATATATTTT. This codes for CASSLVTGLNTIYF.

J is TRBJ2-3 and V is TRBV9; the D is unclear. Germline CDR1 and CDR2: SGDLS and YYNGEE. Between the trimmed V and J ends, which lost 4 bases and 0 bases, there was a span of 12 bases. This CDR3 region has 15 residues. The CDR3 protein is CASSPRFGSTDTQYF. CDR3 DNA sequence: TGTGCCAGCAGCCCACGCTTTGGGAGCACAGATACGCAGTATTTT.